Listed below are T cell receptor beta chains from one sample, sequenced in a study of T cell repertoires in cytomegalovirus infection. TCRdb recomputed calls from the reads with MiXCR, one row per CDR3 protein. This sample yields under 150,000 distinct CDR3 sequences, of which more than 30% are seen a single time; around two fifths belongs to the top ten. These receptors' antigens are unknown. The sequencing here drew on CD8+ T cells from cultured PBMCs, taken from culture after CMV antigen stimulation. These receptors were obtained from a human donor in good health (CMV status not recorded). Some clones in this sample may be carry-over from other donors' samples. CDR3s leave out the opening cysteine and the closing phenylalanine or tryptophan.

j_call: TRBJ2-3
v_call: TRBV2
cdr3_aa: ASSVSKTGSSTDTQY

j_call: TRBJ2-1
v_call: TRBV7-9
cdr3_aa: ASSLGRDYRNEQF

j_call: TRBJ2-3
v_call: TRBV7-2
cdr3_aa: ASSLVLGRTTEAGTDTQY

j_call: TRBJ1-3
v_call: TRBV25-1
cdr3_aa: ASSGGLGGFLDRRSNTIY

j_call: TRBJ2-1
v_call: TRBV20-1
cdr3_aa: SAREWTSGGRGEQF

j_call: TRBJ1-1
v_call: TRBV6-5
cdr3_aa: ASSYSSGLNTEAF

j_call: TRBJ1-1
v_call: TRBV6-1
cdr3_aa: ASSETTGVDTEAF

j_call: TRBJ2-3
v_call: TRBV7-6
cdr3_aa: ASSQRTGSSTDTQY

j_call: TRBJ2-1
v_call: TRBV7-6
cdr3_aa: ASSLGGTGAF

j_call: TRBJ2-2
v_call: TRBV12-3/TRBV12-4
cdr3_aa: ASRGLADANTGELF

j_call: TRBJ2-7
v_call: TRBV12-5
cdr3_aa: AGELRTVVHEQY

j_call: TRBJ2-7
v_call: TRBV7-8
cdr3_aa: ASSRDSDYEQY

j_call: TRBJ1-2
v_call: TRBV27
cdr3_aa: ASSSGGARGYT

j_call: TRBJ1-1
v_call: TRBV4-3
cdr3_aa: ASSQGTGVFEAF

j_call: TRBJ2-7
v_call: TRBV7-6
cdr3_aa: ASSLGTGGLGEQY

j_call: TRBJ2-3
v_call: TRBV5-6
cdr3_aa: ASSPLGRSYTDTQY

j_call: TRBJ1-5
v_call: TRBV19
cdr3_aa: ASSIGQGLGNQPQH

j_call: TRBJ2-3
v_call: TRBV25-1
cdr3_aa: ASSEYFQAADTQY

j_call: TRBJ2-1
v_call: TRBV9
cdr3_aa: ASSVRGGSYNEQF

j_call: TRBJ1-2
v_call: TRBV6-1
cdr3_aa: ASMRLQINYGYT

j_call: TRBJ1-1
v_call: TRBV5-6
cdr3_aa: ASSLDVTVGVLHGKDTEAF

j_call: TRBJ2-7
v_call: TRBV19
cdr3_aa: ASSAGTGAEQY

j_call: TRBJ2-3
v_call: TRBV7-9
cdr3_aa: ASSRGLAGGISPPSTDTQY

j_call: TRBJ1-5
v_call: TRBV6-2/TRBV6-3
cdr3_aa: ASSFDNGPSNQPQH

j_call: TRBJ2-7
v_call: TRBV27
cdr3_aa: ASSSLGAGGLEQY

j_call: TRBJ2-7
v_call: TRBV5-6
cdr3_aa: ASSLGDRVVYEQY

j_call: TRBJ2-6
v_call: TRBV20-1
cdr3_aa: SAFTGFTGANVLT

j_call: TRBJ1-2
v_call: TRBV4-1
cdr3_aa: ASSGSTPYGYT

j_call: TRBJ1-2
v_call: TRBV6-5
cdr3_aa: ASSYLASGQGYT

j_call: TRBJ2-4
v_call: TRBV12-3/TRBV12-4
cdr3_aa: ASRMALKNIQY

j_call: TRBJ2-7
v_call: TRBV7-8
cdr3_aa: ASSLGTGPEQY

j_call: TRBJ1-1
v_call: TRBV4-1
cdr3_aa: ASSSKGAGNTEAF

j_call: TRBJ2-1
v_call: TRBV6-5
cdr3_aa: ASSATSGDYNEQF

j_call: TRBJ1-2
v_call: TRBV10-3
cdr3_aa: ATRDGSNYGYT

j_call: TRBJ1-1
v_call: TRBV5-6
cdr3_aa: ASSSDRGNTEAF

j_call: TRBJ1-1
v_call: TRBV6-5
cdr3_aa: ASRGQGGVGTEAF

j_call: TRBJ2-3
v_call: TRBV7-2
cdr3_aa: ASSVRDRVYDTQY

j_call: TRBJ1-2
v_call: TRBV6-2/TRBV6-3
cdr3_aa: ASTRGSGYT

j_call: TRBJ2-2
v_call: TRBV13
cdr3_aa: ASSLSQGRGNTGELF

j_call: TRBJ2-3
v_call: TRBV7-3
cdr3_aa: ASSLRRTAPTDTQY

j_call: TRBJ1-1
v_call: TRBV27
cdr3_aa: ASSPTTGGANTEAF

j_call: TRBJ2-7
v_call: TRBV28
cdr3_aa: ASRNPYGYEQY

j_call: TRBJ2-5
v_call: TRBV15
cdr3_aa: ATSRGEPGGTSETQY

j_call: TRBJ1-5
v_call: TRBV10-3
cdr3_aa: AISEGQGANQPQH

j_call: TRBJ2-7
v_call: TRBV7-6
cdr3_aa: ASAPGTSYEQY

j_call: TRBJ2-2
v_call: TRBV5-1
cdr3_aa: ASRPGLAGRYTGELF

j_call: TRBJ2-7
v_call: TRBV12-3/TRBV12-4
cdr3_aa: ASSGWAAYYEQY

j_call: TRBJ1-4
v_call: TRBV2
cdr3_aa: ASRTGFSNEKLF

j_call: TRBJ1-1
v_call: TRBV19
cdr3_aa: ASSFPGPNTEAF

j_call: TRBJ1-1
v_call: TRBV20-1
cdr3_aa: SARDPGRDEVTEAF

j_call: TRBJ2-5
v_call: TRBV7-6
cdr3_aa: ASSSPEQETQY